This T cell receptor beta chain emerged from a study of T-cell memory formation after mild COVID-19. In the study overall: Largely, TCR clusters stayed within a single donor. Overall study findings and caveats: There was a balanced CD4/CD8 profile in clones contracting day 15 to 85, and later expanders leaned CD4+.

Germline V gives CDR1 SGHAT, CDR2 FQNNGV. V was clipped by 5 bases and J by 4 bases, with 17 bases between them. The CDR3 has 15 amino acids. TCRdb re-analysed the 5' RACE reads in MiXCR, keeping a single row per CDR3 protein. The repertoire includes 70,000 to 100,000 distinct CDR3 sequences, less than 15% of them detected once, and roughly two fifths sits in the top ten. To note about this clonotype: The target antigen is unknown.

The sequenced sample was PBMCs or a T cell subset sorted from them (not recorded which). The TCR originated in a man aged 18-30 years who had mild COVID-19 (a few samples of this study predate the infection). Cell type and time point are not known. This rearrangement joins TRBV11-2 to TRBJ1-2; no definite D call. The chain's CDR3 is CASSPGIPSLYGYTF. The CDR3 region has the DNA TGTGCCAGCAGCCCCGGGATCCCCTCCCTCTATGGCTACACCTTC.